The TCR beta chain under discussion was sequenced for a study of blood T cell repertoires in COVID-19. Overall study: COVID-19 samples, acute and convalescent, were from the United States, Italy and Spain. The cDNA or gDNA used as material had been derived from T cells, B-cell-depleted T cells, or PBMCs.

Authors' processing steps: Amplification from reference gene primers served as the basis for estimated nucleated cell counts. Using immunoSEQ multiplex PCR, the repertoire was profiled, and TCRdb retains in-frame clones only, with some absent. The V and J calls and clone size were taken over from that table, and D and trimming were inferred from the DNA. The sample has 150,000 to 200,000 clones, about 83% seen once. The CDR3 runs to 13 residues. V lost 4 bases and J lost 4, with 7 bases in between. Germline CDR1 MNHEY, CDR2 SMNVEV (reference sequence). Enrollment of patients from Seattle took place during active infection, with longitudinal follow-up.

The origin of this receptor is a woman at least 80 years old with COVID-19, enrolled during active disease. Sequenced: peripheral blood. V is TRBV27 and J is TRBJ2-2, with unresolved D. The CDR3 region is CASSSSPTGELFF. In DNA, the CDR3 is TGTGCCAGCAGTTCGAGCCCCACCGGGGAGCTGTTTTTT.